This is a list of T cell receptor beta chains from one sample in a study of human T cells and chemical hapten exposure. TCRdb recomputed calls from the RACE reads with MiXCR, one row per CDR3 protein. The sample gives 140,000 or so distinct CDR3 sequences, roughly 12% of which show up once; around 1.4% is in the top ten. This specimen consisted of whole blood, obtained in connection with sensitization to the hapten diphenylcyclopropenone (DPC). The receptor set was obtained from a woman in her forties or fifties with alopecia areata. Some clones in this sample may be carry-over from other donors' samples. The CDR3 runs from the conserved cysteine through the conserved F or W.

>TRBJ2-1|16|TRBV9
CASSNNPGQGLSEQFF
>TRBJ2-3|14|TRBV15
CATSRPGGADTQYF
>TRBJ1-1|14|TRBV19
CASSTETPHTEAFF
>TRBJ2-1|12|TRBV6-1
CASRGLGVEQFF
>TRBJ1-1|14|TRBV12-3/TRBV12-4
CASTTQLGTREAFF
>TRBJ2-3|18|TRBV7-8
CASSPTRTSGQSTDTQYF
>TRBJ2-5|13|TRBV3-1
CASSRGLAETQYF
>TRBJ2-5|14|TRBV7-9
CASSATGAQETQYF
>TRBJ2-1|11|TRBV28
CATTLFYEQFF
>TRBJ1-1|15|TRBV5-1
CASSLVLRGGTEAFF
>TRBJ2-5|13|TRBV7-2
CASSNGQKETQYF
>TRBJ1-6|14|TRBV12-3/TRBV12-4
CASSLLGGESPLHF
>TRBJ2-7|14|TRBV12-3/TRBV12-4
CASRASGRGSEQYF
>TRBJ2-7|13|TRBV5-1
CASSTSVSYEQYF
>TRBJ2-7|19|TRBV28
CASSPLTSGRAKKAYEQYF
>TRBJ2-3|15|TRBV30
CAWSGGAGSTDTQYF
>TRBJ1-2|10|TRBV20-1
CSARHSGYTF